This TCR beta chain was found in a study of cytotoxic CD8 clonotypes in ibrutinib-treated CLL. Study details: Responses: roughly 25 partial, 2 complete; after median approximately 67 months, approximately 15 stayed remitted, roughly 12 progressed.

The protocol was immunoSEQ multiplex PCR, while the TCRdb copy is restricted to in-frame clones and leaves out a portion. This sample has 68,000 or so clones; 68% occur once, and the top ten carry approximately 6%. Germline lookup yields CDR1 SGHRS and CDR2 YFSETQ. This CDR3 spans 14 amino acids. Trimming stripped 0 bases from V and 3 bases from J, with 9 bases between. This sequence was found in a human donor with chronic lymphocytic leukemia. The sample in question was PBMCs, obtained after 12 months of ibrutinib treatment. The gene calls are TRBV5-1 and TRBJ1-1; D possibly corresponds to TRBD1 (5 bases). CDR3 sequence: CASSLGGTYTEAFF. Written as DNA, the CDR3 is TGCGCCAGCAGCTTGGGGGGCACCTACACTGAAGCTTTCTTT.